The 27 T cell receptor beta chains reported below all come from one sample, sequenced in a study of cytomegalovirus exposure and HLA in healthy donors. The primer mix had 60 Vbeta and 13 Jbeta primers. The assay was immunoSEQ multiplex PCR, and TCRdb's table has in-frame clones only and misses some. The sample records some 220,000 clones, approximately 81% being singletons. Sequencing was done on a sample of PBMCs. These receptor sequences come from a girl under 10 years old in good health and CMV-seronegative.

This clone has only a few counts. V usage is TRBV27 and J usage is TRBJ2-7; 7 bases fit TRBD2. The CDR3 spans 15 residues. V lost 2 bases to trimming and J lost 2 bases; unmatched junction nucleotides: 6. Germline V CDR1 and CDR2: MNHEY, SMNVEV (reference sequence). The CDR3, as DNA: TGTGCCAGCAGTTTAGAACCGGGGGGAGCCTACGAGCAGTACTTC. Translating gives CASSLEPGGAYEQYF.

This chain uses TRBV30 with TRBJ2-3; 12 positions agree with TRBD1. The CDR3 runs to 19 residues. The V and J ends lost 2 bases and 5 bases, in that order; junction bases with no gene match: 17. The germline V gene has CDR1 GTSNPN and CDR2 SVGIG (reference sequence). The CDR3: CAWSPTYPGQGAIIDTQYF. DNA of the CDR3: TGTGCCTGGAGTCCCACCTACCCGGGACAGGGGGCTATCATAGATACGCAGTATTTT. The full variable domain, with the rest looked up from reference TRBV30 and TRBJ2-3, is SQTIHQWPATLVQPVGSPLSLECTVEGTSNPNLYWYRQAAGRGLQLLFYSVGIGQISSEVPQNLSASRPQDRQFILSSKKLLLSDSGFYLCAWSPTYPGQGAIIDTQYFGPGTRLTVL.

V usage is TRBV12-5 and J usage is TRBJ1-2; weak D call: TRBD1 (5 bases). CDR1 is LGHNT, CDR2 FRNRAP, per germline. The CDR3 length is 17 residues. The ends were cut back, 0 bases at V and 2 bases at J, with 16 bases in the middle. CDR3 in amino acids: CASGLVAGQGLNYGYTF. CDR3 bases: TGTGCTAGTGGTTTGGTAGCCGGGCAGGGCCTAAACTATGGCTACACCTTC.

The V gene is TRBV2, the J gene TRBJ2-5; TRBD2 agrees at 9 bases. This CDR3 has 12 amino acids. Trimming cost V 8 bases and J 5 bases; bases outside gene matches: 3. Germline CDR1 is SNHLY and CDR2 is FYNNEI. CDR3 coding DNA: TGTGCCAGCTGTAGCGGGAGTGAGACCCAGTACTTC. Translation gives CASCSGSETQYF.

CDR3 nucleotide sequence: TGTGCCAGCAGTTACTTGAGCGGGAGGGCCTACGAGCAGTACTTC. Protein: CASSYLSGRAYEQYF. The chain combines TRBV6-6 with TRBJ2-7; 10 bases map to TRBD2. V gave up 1 base and J gave up 2 bases; unmatched junction bases: 2. The CDR3 length is 15 residues. CDR1 is MNHNY, CDR2 SVGAGI, per germline (reference sequence).

The rearrangement uses TRBV5-8 and TRBJ1-5, with 8 bases matching TRBD1. V lost 5 bases, J lost 0 bases, and 13 bases stayed unmatched. CDR1 and CDR2 (germline): SGHTS, YDEGEE. The CDR3 consists of 18 residues. The CDR3 loop reads CASSHWTGSDYSNQPQHF. CDR3 nucleotides: TGTGCCAGCAGTCATTGGACAGGGTCGGACTATAGCAATCAGCCCCAGCATTTT.

This chain connects TRBV18 to TRBJ1-1, with D possibly TRBD1 on 5 matching bases. V lost 2 bases and J lost 7, with 11 bases in between. CDR3 length: 13 amino acids. Looked up from germline, CDR1 is KGHSH and CDR2 is LQKENI. Here the CDR3 reads CASSPGAQGEAFF. CDR3 bases: TGTGCCAGCTCACCAGGGGCACAAGGTGAAGCTTTCTTT.

This sequence joins TRBV27 and TRBJ1-2; no reliable D call. V was clipped by 2 bases and J by 6 bases, with 19 bases between them. CDR1 MNHEY and CDR2 SMNVEV come from the germline V gene (reference sequence). CDR3 length: 16 amino acids. The DNA for the CDR3 is TGTGCCAGCAGTTTACATCGCACGGGGTGGGAAAATGGCTACACCTTC. Residues: CASSLHRTGWENGYTF.

As for this clone: One end of the junction varies from germline; a read error may be responsible. The chain links TRBV7-9 to TRBJ2-5, with a tentative D call TRBD2 (5 bases). Germline V gives CDR1 SEHNR, CDR2 FQNEAQ (reference sequence). This CDR3 contains 19 residues. The CDR3 DNA reads as TGTTCCAGCAGCTTAGTTCGCGGTAGAGGGATTGTAGAGGTAAAGACCCAGTACTTC. Its protein is CSSSLVRGRGIVEVKTQYF.

This clone was seen a single time. This chain joins TRBV11-2 and TRBJ1-1; 8 bases align to TRBD1. J gave up 6 bases and V 1 base, and 13 bases lay outside the gene matches. Germline values: CDR1 SGHAT, CDR2 FQNNGV. The CDR3 extends over 17 amino acids. As DNA, the CDR3 is TGTGCCAGCAGCTTAGTTGGGTGGACAGGGAGAAGTCCTGAAGCTTTCTTT. This codes for CASSLVGWTGRSPEAFF.

This clone was counted between two and nine times. V and J are TRBV30 and TRBJ1-4; no clear D. This CDR3 is built from 13 residues. V was trimmed by 3 bases and J by 3 bases, leaving 8 bases between them. Germline V gives CDR1 GTSNPN, CDR2 SVGIG (reference sequence). This chain's CDR3 is CAWSNYPNEKLFF. As DNA, the CDR3 is TGTGCCTGGAGCAACTATCCTAATGAAAAACTGTTTTTT.

The CDR3 spells CASSIRQGMRDTQYF. CDR3 DNA sequence: TGTGCCAGCAGCATAAGACAGGGAATGAGGGATACGCAGTATTTT. This chain links TRBV11-1 with TRBJ2-3, with 7 bases that match TRBD1. CDR1 SGHAT and CDR2 FQDESV come from the germline V gene (reference sequence). V was clipped by 5 bases and J by 6 bases; unmatched bases: 11. The CDR3 totals 15 residues.

The genes are TRBV6-1 and TRBJ2-1; possibly TRBD1 for D (6 bases). The V gene lost 2 bases and the J gene lost 8 bases, with 10 bases spanning the gap. CDR1 is MNHNS and CDR2 is SASEGT in the germline V gene. This CDR3 comprises 13 residues. The CDR3 sequence: CASSEKGHYEQFF. The CDR3 nucleotides read TGTGCCAGCAGTGAAAAGGGACACTATGAGCAGTTCTTC.

V is TRBV5-4 and J is TRBJ2-7, with 8 bases lining up with TRBD2. Germline loops: CDR1 SGHNT, CDR2 YYREEE (reference sequence). This CDR3 spans 15 amino acids. With 1 base clipped from V and 1 base from J, the junction kept 4 bases outside the gene matches. The CDR3 DNA sequence: TGTGCCAGCAGCTTGAGCGGGAGAACATCCTACGAGCAGTACTTC. The encoded protein is CASSLSGRTSYEQYF.

The chain carries TRBV5-5 and TRBJ2-2; 8 nucleotides match TRBD1. The CDR3 sequence is 18 residues long. J lost 0 bases, V lost 3 bases, and 10 bases had no gene match. Germline V CDR1 and CDR2: SGHKS, YYEKEE (reference sequence). The CDR3 protein is CASSSQTWTGTNTGELFF. The CDR3 region has the DNA TGTGCCAGCAGCTCCCAGACATGGACAGGGACGAACACCGGGGAGCTGTTTTTT.

The V call is TRBV6-1, the J call TRBJ2-1; no clear D gene. Germline CDR1 reads MNHNS; CDR2 reads SASEGT. The CDR3 has 14 amino acids. The V end lost 2 bases, the J end lost 8 bases, and 13 bases lay between the germline ends. CDR3 nucleotide sequence: TGTGCCAGCAGTGAAATCCCAACGCTAGATGAGCAGTTCTTC. It translates to CASSEIPTLDEQFF.

The V gene is TRBV6-5, the J gene TRBJ2-3; no reliable D call. Trimming left V 2 bases short and J 7 bases short, with 10 bases between. CDR1 and CDR2 from the germline V gene are MNHEY and SVGAGI. The CDR3 has 13 amino acids. CDR3 amino acids: CASSYEPGNTQYF. The CDR3 DNA is TGTGCCAGCAGTTACGAACCTGGCAATACGCAGTATTTT.

Turning to this clone: Mismatch with germline at one junction end may stem from a read error. At the DNA level, this CDR3 is encoded by other sequences in the same sample as well. The chain employs TRBV2 and TRBJ1-5; the D gene is possibly TRBD1 (6 bases). The germline gives CDR1 SNHLY, CDR2 FYNNEI. The CDR3 is 14 amino acids. CDR3 sequence reads: CASSVFRTVQPQHF. Here the CDR3 DNA reads TGCGCCAGCAGTGTTTTTAGGACAGTCCAGCCCCAGCATTTT.

The V gene is TRBV10-3, the J gene TRBJ2-2; D is unclear. Between the trimmed V and J ends, which lost 9 bases and 0 bases, there was a span of 5 bases. The CDR3 is 12 amino acids. The germline V gene has CDR1 ENHRY and CDR2 SYGVKD. In DNA form, the CDR3 reads TGTGCCATGGCCTCGAACACCGGGGAGCTGTTTTTT. It codes for CAMASNTGELFF.

The gene calls are TRBV5-4 and TRBJ2-2, with D possibly TRBD1 on 6 matching bases. This CDR3 spans 14 amino acids. Trimming removed 0 bases at V and 5 bases at J, with 8 bases between. Looked up from germline, CDR1 is SGHNT and CDR2 is YYREEE (reference sequence). The chain's CDR3 is CASSLVGTTGELFF. In nucleotides, the CDR3 is TGTGCCAGCAGCTTGGTGGGGACAACCGGGGAGCTGTTTTTT.

The rearrangement joins TRBV6-4 to TRBJ2-1, with 10 bases aligning to TRBD2. The V gene end was trimmed by 4 bases and the J gene end by 8 bases; junction bases not matched to a gene: 5. Germline V gene data show CDR1 as MRHNA and CDR2 as SNTAGT. The CDR3 extends over 14 amino acids. CDR3 bases: TGTGCCAGCAGTGGCGCTAGCGGGGGCGATGAGCAGTTCTTC. Protein: CASSGASGGDEQFF.

This chain uses TRBV4-1 with TRBJ2-1; 10 bases fit TRBD2. There are 14 residues in the CDR3. Looked up from germline, CDR1 is MGHRA and CDR2 is YSYEKL. V lost 4 bases, J lost 3 bases, and 0 bases stayed unmatched. The CDR3 sequence: CASSLAGGYNEQFF. Written as DNA, the CDR3 is TGCGCCAGCAGCCTAGCGGGAGGCTACAATGAGCAGTTCTTC.

In its sample, this clone was seen once. The V call is TRBV29-1, the J call TRBJ1-5; possible D gene TRBD1, 5 bases. Germline V gene lookup returns CDR1 SQVTM and CDR2 ANQGSEA. CDR3 length: 13 amino acids. Trimming pared 6 bases from V and 4 bases from J, leaving 13 bases between. CDR3 coding DNA: TGCAGCGTGGCGGCAGGGCAAAATCAGCCCCAGCATTTT. This gives the protein CSVAAGQNQPQHF. Full variable domain (rest looked up from reference TRBV29-1 and TRBJ1-5): SAVISQKPSRDICQRGTSLTIQCQVDSQVTMMFWYRQQPGQSLTLIATANQGSEATYESGFVIDKFPISRPNLTFSTLTVSNMSPEDSSIYLCSVAAGQNQPQHFGDGTRLSIL.

The V call is TRBV4-1, the J call TRBJ1-2; the D gene is possibly TRBD1 (6 bases). CDR3 length: 19 amino acids. Trimming shortened V by 0 bases and J by 5 bases, and 25 bases separated the two germline ends. Germline V gene data show CDR1 as MGHRA and CDR2 as YSYEKL. This CDR3 reads CASSQDFLGARGPPYGYTF. CDR3 sequence (DNA): TGCGCCAGCAGCCAAGATTTCCTGGGGGCGCGAGGCCCCCCTTATGGCTACACCTTC.

V gene TRBV5-1 combines with J gene TRBJ2-3; 8 positions match TRBD2. This CDR3 region has 14 residues. CDR1 and CDR2 from the germline V gene are SGHRS and YFSETQ. Trimming at V came to 3 bases and at J to 3 bases, leaving 3 bases not matched to a gene. As DNA, the CDR3 is TGCGCCAGCAGCTCGGGACTAGAGACAGATACGCAGTATTTT. Its translation: CASSSGLETDTQYF.

V usage is TRBV4-1 and J usage is TRBJ2-7; TRBD2 agrees at 13 bases. The CDR3 consists of 15 residues. J gave up 7 bases and V 6 bases, and 9 bases lay outside the gene matches. Germline V CDR1 and CDR2: MGHRA, YSYEKL. As DNA, the CDR3 is TGCGCCAGCAGTTTCGGACTAGCGGGAGAAAAGGAGCAGTACTTC. Translation gives CASSFGLAGEKEQYF.

The rearrangement links TRBV5-4 to TRBJ2-7, with a tentative D call TRBD2 (6 bases). With 3 bases removed from V and 12 bases from J, the gap between germline ends came to 13 bases. The V gene's germline CDR1 is SGHNT and CDR2 YYREEE (reference sequence). This CDR3 is built from 11 residues. CDR3 loop: CASSSQGLRYF. The CDR3 nucleotides read TGTGCCAGCAGCTCTCAGGGACTTCGGTACTTC. The whole variable domain, filled in from reference TRBV5-4 and TRBJ2-7, reads ETGVTQSPTHLIKTRGQQVTLRCSSQSGHNTVSWYQQALGQGPQFIFQYYREEENGRGNFPPRFSGLQFPNYSSELNVNALELDDSALYLCASSSQGLRYFGPGTRLTVT.